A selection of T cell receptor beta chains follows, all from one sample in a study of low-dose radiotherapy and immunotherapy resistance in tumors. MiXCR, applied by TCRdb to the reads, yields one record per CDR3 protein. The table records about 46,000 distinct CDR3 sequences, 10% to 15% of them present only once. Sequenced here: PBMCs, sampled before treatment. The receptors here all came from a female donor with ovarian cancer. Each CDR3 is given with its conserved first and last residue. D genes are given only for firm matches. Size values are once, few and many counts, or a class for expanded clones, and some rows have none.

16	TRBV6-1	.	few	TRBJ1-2	TGTGCCAGCAGTGAAGAGGGGAACGGGGGACGGTATGGCTACACCTTC	CASSEEGNGGRYGYTF
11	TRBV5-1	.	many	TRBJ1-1	TGCGCCAGCAGCGGAAACACTGAAGCTTTCTTT	CASSGNTEAFF
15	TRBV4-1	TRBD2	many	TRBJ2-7	TGCGCCAGCAGCCCTAGCGGGGGGCCCTCCTACGAGCAGTACTTC	CASSPSGGPSYEQYF
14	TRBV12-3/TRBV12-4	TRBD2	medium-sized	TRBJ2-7	TGTGCCAGCAGTCCGGGACTAGCGGTGGTAGGGCAGTACTTC	CASSPGLAVVGQYF
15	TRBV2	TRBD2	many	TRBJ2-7	TGTGCCAGCAGTGCAGTGGGACTAAGCTCCTACGAGCAGTACTTC	CASSAVGLSSYEQYF
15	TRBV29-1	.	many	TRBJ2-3	TGCAGCGCCCCGAAGGGGGGCCGGGGCACAGATACGCAGTATTTT	CSAPKGGRGTDTQYF
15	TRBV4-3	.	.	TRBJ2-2	TGCGCCAGCAGCCGGACGACGGTGGACACCGGGGAGCTGTTTTTT	CASSRTTVDTGELFF
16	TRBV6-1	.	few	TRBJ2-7	TGTGCCAGCAGAACGCCCTCGGGGGGCCAGGGGGACGAGCAGTACTTC	CASRTPSGGQGDEQYF
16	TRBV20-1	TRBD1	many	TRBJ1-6	TGCAGTGCCGTAGGACAGGCGAGCTCCTATAATTCACCCCTCCACTTT	CSAVGQASSYNSPLHF
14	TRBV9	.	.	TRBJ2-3	TGTGCCAGCAAAGGGAGCGGGAGCACAGATACGCAGTATTTT	CASKGSGSTDTQYF
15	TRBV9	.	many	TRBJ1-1	TGTGCCAGCAGCGTAGGGGACACGTTGAACACTGAAGCTTTCTTT	CASSVGDTLNTEAFF
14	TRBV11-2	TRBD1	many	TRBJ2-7	TGTGCCAGCAGCCCCGACAGGGTCATAGGCGAGCAGTACTTC	CASSPDRVIGEQYF
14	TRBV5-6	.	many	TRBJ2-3	TGTGCCAGCAGCTTGTCGGTCTTCACAGATACGCAGTATTTT	CASSLSVFTDTQYF
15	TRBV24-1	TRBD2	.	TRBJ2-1	TGTGCCACCAGCCGGACTAGCGGGAGCGGCAATGAGCAGTTCTTC	CATSRTSGSGNEQFF
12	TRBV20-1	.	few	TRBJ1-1	TGCAGTGCCTCGACTGCGGGAACTGAAGCTTTCTTT	CSASTAGTEAFF
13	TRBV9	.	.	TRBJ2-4	TGTGCCAGCAGCCTAAGTATGACAGACATTCAGTACTTC	CASSLSMTDIQYF
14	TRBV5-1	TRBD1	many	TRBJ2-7	TGCGCCAGCAGCTTGGGACAGGGAAACTACGAGCAGTACTTC	CASSLGQGNYEQYF
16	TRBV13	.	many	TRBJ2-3	TGTGCCAGCAGCAAGCGTGGCAAGCTCAGTACAGATACGCAGTATTTT	CASSKRGKLSTDTQYF